This TCR beta chain was recovered during a study of radiation and T cells in renal cell carcinoma. Study results and limitations: From baseline, blood top tumor clonotypes peaked at 2 weeks post-radiation.

As to this clone: Antigen specificity is unknown.

Sample time point: blood 4 weeks post-SBRT, at nephrectomy. Treatment denoted: 15 Gy SBRT to primary tumor, nephrectomy 4 weeks later. The V gene's germline CDR1 is SGHNT and CDR2 YYREEE (reference sequence). This CDR3 region has 14 residues. V dropped 1 base and J dropped 1 base, with 8 bases sitting between them. Profiling relied on immunoSEQ multiplex PCR, and the TCRdb table lists in-frame clones only, not all of them. The table shows around 94,000 clones, with just under 85% occurring only once. The TCR originated in a man aged 50 or older with renal cell carcinoma. Source: blood, taken from a patient whose treatment included radiotherapy and nephrectomy. The chain recombines TRBV5-4 with TRBJ1-1; D is ambiguous. Written as DNA, the CDR3 is TGTGCCAGCAGCTTGACATCCGGGAACACTGAAGCTTTCTTT. Translation: CASSLTSGNTEAFF.